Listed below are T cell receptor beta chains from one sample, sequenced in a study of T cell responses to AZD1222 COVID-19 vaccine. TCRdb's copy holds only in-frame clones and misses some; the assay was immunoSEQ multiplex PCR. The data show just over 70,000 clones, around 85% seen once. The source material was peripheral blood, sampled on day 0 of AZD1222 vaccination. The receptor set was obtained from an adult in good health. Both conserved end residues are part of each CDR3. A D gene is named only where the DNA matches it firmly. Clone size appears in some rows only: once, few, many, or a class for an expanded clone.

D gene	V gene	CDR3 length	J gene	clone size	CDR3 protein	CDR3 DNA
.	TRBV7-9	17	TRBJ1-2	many	CASSLKALGSNNYGYTF	TGTGCCAGCAGCTTAAAGGCCTTGGGCAGCAACAACTATGGCTACACCTTC
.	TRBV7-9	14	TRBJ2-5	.	CASSQRAGLETQYF	TGTGCCAGCAGCCAGAGGGCGGGGTTAGAGACCCAGTACTTC
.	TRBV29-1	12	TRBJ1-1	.	CSVETGSDEAFF	TGCAGCGTTGAAACAGGTTCGGATGAAGCTTTCTTT
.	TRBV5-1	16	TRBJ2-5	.	CASSLGLQGRGETQYF	TGCGCCAGCAGCTTGGGACTTCAGGGGAGGGGTGAGACCCAGTACTTC
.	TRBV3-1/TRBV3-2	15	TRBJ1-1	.	CASSQIRDTGTEAFF	TGTGCCAGCAGCCAAATTCGGGACACTGGCACTGAAGCTTTCTTT
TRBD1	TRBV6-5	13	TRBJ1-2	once	CASSYNTGDGYTF	TGTGCCAGCAGTTACAATACAGGGGATGGCTACACCTTC
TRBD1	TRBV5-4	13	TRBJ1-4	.	CASSDTTGEKLFF	TGTGCCAGCAGCGATACGACAGGGGAGAAACTGTTTTTT
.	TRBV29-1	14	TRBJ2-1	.	CSVTPASSYNEQFF	TGCAGCGTTACTCCAGCGAGCTCCTACAATGAGCAGTTCTTC
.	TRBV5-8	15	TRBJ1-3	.	CASSRRGGSGNTIYF	TGTGCCAGCAGCCGGCGGGGGGGCTCTGGAAACACCATATATTTT
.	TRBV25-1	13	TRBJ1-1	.	CASARGGYTEAFF	TGTGCCAGCGCCCGCGGAGGGTACACTGAAGCTTTCTTT
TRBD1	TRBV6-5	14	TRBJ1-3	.	CASFTGDSGNTIYF	TGTGCCAGCTTCACAGGGGACTCTGGAAACACCATATATTTT
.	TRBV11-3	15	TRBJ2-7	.	CASSLISRTTDEQYF	TGTGCCAGCAGCTTAATATCCCGAACAACCGACGAGCAGTACTTC
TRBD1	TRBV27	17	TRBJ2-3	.	CASSLTGDASPTDTQYF	TGTGCCAGCAGTTTGACAGGGGATGCTTCTCCCACAGATACGCAGTATTTT
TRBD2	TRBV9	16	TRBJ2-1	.	CASSTGLAAPYNEQFF	TGTGCCAGCAGCACGGGACTAGCAGCCCCCTACAATGAGCAGTTCTTC
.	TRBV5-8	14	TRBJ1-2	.	CASSLDSGRYGYTF	TGTGCCAGCAGCTTGGATTCAGGTCGCTATGGCTACACCTTC
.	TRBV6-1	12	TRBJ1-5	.	CASSEGKLPQHF	TGTGCCAGCAGTGAAGGGAAGTTGCCCCAGCATTTT
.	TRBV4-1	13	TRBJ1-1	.	CASSQVMNTEAFF	TGCGCCAGCAGCCAAGTGATGAACACTGAAGCTTTCTTT
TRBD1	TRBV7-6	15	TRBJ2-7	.	CASSLVGQVGHEQYF	TGTGCCAGCAGCTTAGTAGGACAGGTTGGACACGAGCAGTACTTC
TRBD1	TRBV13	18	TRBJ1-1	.	CASSLALRGQGARTEAFF	TGTGCCAGCAGCTTAGCGCTACGGGGACAGGGGGCGCGCACTGAAGCTTTCTTT
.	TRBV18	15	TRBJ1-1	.	CASSPPLQRNTEAFF	TGTGCCAGCTCACCACCCCTACAGAGAAACACTGAAGCTTTCTTT
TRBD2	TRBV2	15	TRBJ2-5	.	CASSVAGGTSGTQYF	TGTGCCAGCAGTGTGGCGGGGGGGACCTCTGGGACCCAGTACTTC
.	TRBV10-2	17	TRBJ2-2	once	CASSSPSDSANTGELFF	TGCGCCAGCAGCAGTCCCTCCGACAGCGCGAACACCGGGGAGCTGTTTTTT
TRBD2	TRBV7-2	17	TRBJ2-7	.	CASSSARGLAGVNEQYF	TGTGCCAGCAGCTCCGCCCGGGGACTAGCGGGAGTTAACGAGCAGTACTTC
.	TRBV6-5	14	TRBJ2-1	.	CASSFRDSHNEQFF	TGTGCCAGCAGTTTTCGCGACAGCCACAATGAGCAGTTCTTC
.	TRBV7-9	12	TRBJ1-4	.	CASSLESEKLFF	TGTGCCAGCAGCCTAGAGTCCGAAAAACTGTTTTTT
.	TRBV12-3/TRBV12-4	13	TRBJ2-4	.	CASAVQAKNIQYF	TGTGCCAGCGCCGTGCAAGCCAAAAACATTCAGTACTTC
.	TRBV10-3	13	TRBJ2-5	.	CATQGRLGETQYF	TGTGCCACCCAGGGGAGGTTAGGGGAGACCCAGTACTTC
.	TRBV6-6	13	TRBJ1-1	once	CASSYLRGTMAFF	TGTGCCAGCAGTTATCTGAGGGGGACGATGGCTTTCTTT
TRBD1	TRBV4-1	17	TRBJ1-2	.	CASSQGTLGQSNYGYTF	TGCGCCAGCAGCCAAGGAACCTTGGGACAGTCAAACTATGGCTACACCTTC
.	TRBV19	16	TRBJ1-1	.	CASSPQGLQMNTEAFF	TGTGCCAGTAGCCCCCAAGGACTCCAGATGAACACTGAAGCTTTCTTT
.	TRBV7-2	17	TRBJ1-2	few	CASSLGRAGAILYGYTF	TGTGCCAGCAGCTTGGGCCGGGCGGGGGCGATACTCTATGGCTACACCTTC
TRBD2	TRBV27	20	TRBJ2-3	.	CASSGSGTSGSFSLTDTQYF	TGTGCCAGCAGTGGGTCCGGGACTAGCGGGAGTTTTAGCTTGACAGATACGCAGTATTTT
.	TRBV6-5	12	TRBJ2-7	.	CASKGDSYEQYF	TGTGCCAGCAAGGGGGACTCCTACGAGCAGTACTTC
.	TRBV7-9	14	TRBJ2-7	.	CASILTGTSYEQYF	TGTGCCAGCATCCTGACGGGGACCTCCTACGAGCAGTACTTC
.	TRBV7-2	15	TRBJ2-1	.	CASSLDGAGYNEQFF	TGTGCCAGCAGCTTAGATGGCGCCGGCTACAATGAGCAGTTCTTC
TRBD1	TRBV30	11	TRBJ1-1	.	CAWSRTGVAFF	TGTGCCTGGAGCCGGACAGGGGTAGCTTTCTTT
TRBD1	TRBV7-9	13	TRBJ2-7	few	CASSPGGRYEQYF	TGTGCCAGCAGTCCAGGGGGTCGCTACGAGCAGTACTTC
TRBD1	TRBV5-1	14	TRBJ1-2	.	CASSLVVTGDGYTF	TGCGCCAGCAGCTTGGTTGTGACAGGGGATGGCTACACCTTC
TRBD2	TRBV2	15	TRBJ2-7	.	CASGLAGGITYEQYF	TGTGCCAGCGGGCTAGCGGGGGGTATTACCTACGAGCAGTACTTC
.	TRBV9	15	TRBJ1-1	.	CASSVALGGVTEAFF	TGTGCCAGCAGCGTAGCATTAGGGGGTGTCACTGAAGCTTTCTTT
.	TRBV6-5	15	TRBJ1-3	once	CASSYGTSSGNTIYF	TGTGCCAGCAGTTACGGAACATCCTCTGGAAACACCATATATTTT
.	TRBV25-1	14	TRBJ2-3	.	CASSEEAATDTQYF	TGTGCCAGCAGTGAAGAAGCCGCCACAGATACGCAGTATTTT
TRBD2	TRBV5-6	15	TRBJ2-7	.	CASSSGLRSNYEQYF	TGTGCCAGCAGCTCGGGACTAAGAAGCAACTACGAGCAGTACTTC
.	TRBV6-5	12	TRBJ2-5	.	CASTLPQETQYF	TGTGCCAGCACACTACCCCAAGAGACCCAGTACTTC
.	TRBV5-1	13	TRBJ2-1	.	CASSGGLDNEQFF	TGCGCCAGCAGCGGGGGACTGGACAATGAGCAGTTCTTC